Shown below are 25 T cell receptor beta chains from a single sample sequenced in a study of T cell changes during pregnancy in multiple sclerosis. Clones were sequenced by immunoSEQ multiplex PCR, and TCRdb holds only the in-frame ones, with some missing. The data contain approximately 38,000 clones, roughly 94% of them seen just once; the ten biggest clones take up more than 1.5%. Sequencing was performed on peripheral blood, taken in the third trimester of pregnancy. Receptor source: a female donor with multiple sclerosis, enrolled in a pregnancy study.

The chain is built from TRBV6-1 and TRBJ2-7; maybe TRBD2 (5 bases). V lost 2 bases and J 0 bases, leaving 11 bases between the germline ends. CDR3 length: 15 residues. Germline V gene data show CDR1 as MNHNS and CDR2 as SASEGT. The CDR3 reads CASSEFLASSYEQYF. The CDR3 DNA follows: TGTGCCAGCAGTGAATTCCTAGCCTCCTCCTACGAGCAGTACTTC.

For this clone: A junction end diverges from the germline sequence, so it may reflect a read error. The CDR3 sequence: CAISEAGGPLF. The CDR3 nucleotides read TGTGCCATCAGTGAAGCCGGGGGACCTCTTTTT. The genes are TRBV10-3 and TRBJ1-3; maybe TRBD1 (5 bases). Germline-derived CDR1 and CDR2 are ENHRY and SYGVKD. The CDR3 consists of 11 residues.

The chain joins TRBV6-6 to TRBJ1-5; TRBD1 matches at 7 bases. Germline CDR1 is MNHNY and CDR2 is SVGAGI (reference sequence). The V and J ends lost 6 bases and 4 bases, in that order; junction bases with no gene match: 6. The CDR3 contains 14 residues. In DNA form, the CDR3 reads TGTGCCAGCAGCCCTGGACAGGTAAATCAGCCCCAGCATTTT. This encodes CASSPGQVNQPQHF.

The V gene is TRBV13, the J gene TRBJ1-2, with D perhaps TRBD1 (5 bases). The V end was cut by 1 base, the J end by 8 bases, with 8 bases between. The CDR3 is 12 amino acids. Germline CDR1 PRHDT, CDR2 FYEKMQ (reference sequence). The CDR3, as DNA: TGTGCCAGCAGCTTAGCGGGGGACGGCTACACCTTC. This encodes CASSLAGDGYTF.

V is TRBV11-2 and J is TRBJ2-7; D may be TRBD1 (6 bases). Per germline, CDR1 SGHAT and CDR2 FQNNGV. The CDR3 sequence is 14 residues long. With 5 bases removed from V and 4 bases from J, the gap between germline ends came to 15 bases. CDR3 DNA: TGTGCCAGCAGCATGAACACTAGGGGGTACGAGCAGTACTTC. It translates to CASSMNTRGYEQYF.

The J gene is TRBJ2-5, the V gene TRBV6-5; no clear D gene. Germline values: CDR1 MNHEY, CDR2 SVGAGI. The CDR3 length is 14 residues. V lost 0 bases and J 1 base, leaving 6 bases between the germline ends. The CDR3 sequence is CASSYSSSQETQYF. DNA of the CDR3: TGTGCCAGCAGTTACTCGTCCAGCCAAGAGACCCAGTACTTC.

V is TRBV29-1 and J is TRBJ1-1; D may be TRBD1 (6 bases). The CDR3 totals 12 residues. The V end was cut by 2 bases, the J end by 7 bases, with 11 bases between. Germline V gene sequence: CDR1 SQVTM, CDR2 ANQGSEA. The CDR3 bases are TGCAGCGTTGAAAGGGACACCGATGAAGCTTTCTTT. The encoded protein is CSVERDTDEAFF.

V and J are TRBV28 and TRBJ1-5, with 10 positions matching TRBD1. The CDR3 sequence is 16 residues long. With V trimmed by 4 bases and J by 6 bases, 9 bases remained unmatched. Germline V gives CDR1 MDHEN, CDR2 SYDVKM. This chain's CDR3 is CASSSPGTGEVQPQHF. The CDR3 coding sequence is TGTGCCAGCAGTTCTCCCGGGACAGGGGAAGTTCAGCCCCAGCATTTT.

As for this clone: One end of the junction does not line up with germline, which may come from a read error. The genes are TRBV28 and TRBJ2-2; 14 bases map to TRBD2. The CDR3 sequence is 18 residues long. Germline V CDR1 and CDR2: MDHEN, SYDVKM. The CDR3: CASSLTSGRGANTEELFF. CDR3 nucleotides: TGTGCCAGCAGTTTGACTAGCGGGAGGGGTGCGAACACCGAGGAGCTGTTTTTT. Together with reference TRBV28 and TRBJ2-2, the CDR3 gives the full variable domain: DVKVTQSSRYLVKRTGEKVFLECVQDMDHENMFWYRQDPGLGLRLIYFSYDVKMKEKGDIPEGYSVSREKKERFSLILESASTNQTSMYLCASSLTSGRGANTEELFFGEGSRLTVL.

The chain is built from TRBV28 and TRBJ2-4, with TRBD1 matching 7 bases. Germline lookup yields CDR1 MDHEN and CDR2 SYDVKM. CDR3 length: 14 residues. V lost 6 bases and J lost 2; bases outside the gene matches: 4. The CDR3 DNA follows: TGTGCCAGCAGGACACAGGGGACCAAAAACATTCAGTACTTC. Translating gives CASRTQGTKNIQYF.

This chain joins TRBV11-3 and TRBJ2-7; D gene unclear. V lost 0 bases to trimming and J lost 2 bases, with 2 bases between them. Germline assignment: CDR1 SGHNT and CDR2 YENEEA. This CDR3 has 12 residues. The CDR3 region is CASSLDTYEQYF. CDR3 DNA sequence: TGTGCCAGCAGCTTAGATACCTACGAGCAGTACTTC.

The chain couples TRBV30 to TRBJ2-5, with D perhaps TRBD2 (6 bases). From germline, CDR1 is GTSNPN and CDR2 SVGIG (reference sequence). V lost 8 bases to trimming and J lost 0 bases, with 16 bases between them. The CDR3 is 14 residues long. CDR3 nucleotide sequence: TGTGCCCTACCCCGGGGGTCCGACCAAGAGACCCAGTACTTC. It codes for CALPRGSDQETQYF.

This chain links TRBV7-3 with TRBJ1-2; D is perhaps TRBD1 (5 bases). The V gene's germline CDR1 is SGHTA and CDR2 FQGTGA. The CDR3 contains 13 residues. The V gene lost 2 bases and the J gene lost 2 bases, with 6 bases spanning the gap. The CDR3 region is CASSLPGNYGYTF. The CDR3 DNA is TGTGCCAGCAGCTTACCAGGGAACTATGGCTACACCTTC.

This chain connects TRBV5-6 to TRBJ2-2, with TRBD1 matching 10 bases. Germline V gene data show CDR1 as SGHDT and CDR2 as YYEEEE. The J segment lost 3 bases and the V segment lost 3 bases, leaving 2 bases of the junction unmatched. The CDR3 covers 15 residues. In DNA form, the CDR3 reads TGTGCCAGCAGCTATGGGACAGGGGACACCGGGGAGCTGTTTTTT. Translating gives CASSYGTGDTGELFF.

The chain uses TRBV19 and TRBJ2-2; a weak D match, TRBD2 (5 bases). Trimming cost V 5 bases and J 2 bases, with 9 bases left between them. The length of the CDR3 is 14 residues. Per germline, CDR1 LNHDA and CDR2 SQIVND (reference sequence). This CDR3 is CASSSTINTGELFF. Here the CDR3 DNA reads TGTGCCAGTAGTTCGACTATTAACACCGGGGAGCTGTTTTTT.

The rearrangement joins TRBV9 to TRBJ2-7; 8 bases agree with TRBD1. Per germline, CDR1 SGDLS and CDR2 YYNGEE. With V trimmed by 2 bases and J by 5 bases, 9 bases remained unmatched. CDR3 length: 15 residues. The CDR3 bases are TGTGCCAGCAGCGTGAGCCCAGGGGGCGTGGACGAGCAGTACTTC. Its translation: CASSVSPGGVDEQYF.

The chain carries TRBV5-1 and TRBJ2-3; the match to TRBD2 covers 14 bases. CDR3 length: 16 residues. Germline CDR1 and CDR2: SGHRS and YFSETQ. Trimming removed 0 bases from V and 7 bases from J; junction bases left unmatched: 4. Here the CDR3 reads CASSLDGTSGSYTQYF. The CDR3 DNA sequence: TGCGCCAGCAGCTTGGACGGGACTAGCGGGAGTTATACGCAGTATTTT.

This clone has a single count. V is TRBV25-1 and J is TRBJ1-2; 7 bases line up with TRBD1. The CDR3 length is 15 residues. V was pared by 6 bases and J by 6 bases, with 13 bases of the junction left unmatched. Per germline, CDR1 MGHDK and CDR2 SYGVNS. The DNA for the CDR3 is TGTGCCAGCAGAACTACAGGGGCGGGATTGGATGGCTACACCTTC. Translated: CASRTTGAGLDGYTF.

This clone was observed a single time. J is TRBJ1-3 and V is TRBV9; TRBD1 aligns across 11 bases. Germline assignment: CDR1 SGDLS and CDR2 YYNGEE. J was trimmed by 5 bases and V by 3 bases; bases with no gene match: 16. The CDR3 is made up of 19 amino acids. The DNA of the CDR3 is TGTGCCAGCAGCGGAGAGAGAGGGGGAGGACAGGGGGCGCGAAACACCATATATTTT. Its protein product is CASSGERGGGQGARNTIYF.

The chain combines TRBV28 with TRBJ2-7, with 11 bases lining up with TRBD2. In germline, CDR1 is MDHEN, CDR2 SYDVKM. This CDR3 spans 15 amino acids. V shed 7 bases, J shed 3 bases, and the junction held 8 bases outside the gene matches. CDR3 in amino acids: CASTAGLAGGYEQYF. CDR3 DNA: TGTGCCAGCACCGCCGGACTAGCGGGTGGCTACGAGCAGTACTTC. Using reference TRBV28 and TRBJ2-7 for the parts outside the CDR3, the full variable domain is DVKVTQSSRYLVKRTGEKVFLECVQDMDHENMFWYRQDPGLGLRLIYFSYDVKMKEKGDIPEGYSVSREKKERFSLILESASTNQTSMYLCASTAGLAGGYEQYFGPGTRLTVT.

This clone was counted a single time. The chain employs TRBV7-8 and TRBJ1-4; 12 bases map to TRBD1. The germline CDR1 and CDR2 sequences are SGHVS and FQNEAQ. The V gene end was trimmed by 5 bases and the J gene end by 8 bases; junction bases not matched to a gene: 15. The CDR3 is 18 residues long. The CDR3 protein is CASSPRDRGRTAGEKLFF. As DNA, the CDR3 is TGTGCCAGCAGCCCCCGGGACAGGGGGCGAACAGCGGGCGAAAAACTGTTTTTT.

CDR3 region: CASSFGQGGQARDEAFF. CDR3 nucleotide sequence: TGTGCCAGCAGCTTCGGCCAAGGGGGCCAAGCCAGGGATGAAGCTTTCTTT. The V gene is TRBV7-9, the J gene TRBJ1-1; 7 bases line up with TRBD1. The CDR3 is 17 residues long. Germline CDR1 SEHNR, CDR2 FQNEAQ (reference sequence). With 3 bases clipped from V and 7 bases from J, the junction kept 17 bases outside the gene matches.

This rearrangement joins TRBV11-2 to TRBJ2-5; 7 bases fit TRBD1. The CDR3 has 13 residues. The J segment lost 7 bases and the V segment lost 4 bases, leaving 6 bases of the junction unmatched. CDR1 SGHAT and CDR2 FQNNGV come from the germline V gene. DNA for the CDR3: TGTGCCAGCAGCTCGGCAGGGGGTCGGACCCAGTACTTC. Residues: CASSSAGGRTQYF.

The chain uses TRBV29-1 and TRBJ1-2, with unresolved D. The CDR3 runs to 14 residues. The germline V and J ends were trimmed by 3 bases and 7 bases, with 18 bases remaining between them. Germline CDR1 is SQVTM and CDR2 is ANQGSEA. The CDR3 reads CSVDRDPRNLGYTF. The CDR3 DNA reads as TGCAGCGTTGATCGGGATCCTAGGAATCTTGGCTACACCTTC.

The chain combines TRBV7-9 with TRBJ2-3; tentatively, D is TRBD1 (6 bases). V was cut by 5 bases and J by 5 bases, with 11 bases left in between. The CDR3 runs to 13 residues. CDR1 and CDR2 from the germline V gene are SEHNR and FQNEAQ (reference sequence). This chain's CDR3 is CASSRDIGDTQYF. The CDR3 DNA is TGTGCCAGCAGCCGGGACATCGGAGATACGCAGTATTTT. The complete variable domain, with remaining parts taken from reference TRBV7-9 and TRBJ2-3, reads DTGVSQNPRHKITKRGQNVTFRCDPISEHNRLYWYRQTLGQGPEFLTYFQNEAQLEKSRLLSDRFSAERPKGSFSTLEIQRTEQGDSAMYLCASSRDIGDTQYFGPGTRLTVL.